This is a list of T cell receptor beta chains from one sample in a study of blood T cell repertoires in COVID-19. Sequencing used immunoSEQ multiplex PCR; TCRdb keeps in-frame clones, though not all of them. The table has roughly 160,000 clones, roughly 85% seen once. Input material: peripheral blood. The source is a woman in her forties or fifties with COVID-19, enrolled during active disease. Each CDR3 is given with its conserved first and last residue. The D gene is left open where the match is weak. Some rows mark clone size as missing; the rest say once, few, many or name a class of expanded clone.

TRBJ1-5	TRBV30	NA	NA	CAWSVYQGIGNQPQHF	TGTGCCTGGAGTGTATATCAGGGGATCGGCAATCAGCCCCAGCATTTT
TRBJ2-7	TRBV20-1	NA	NA	CSASGAYEQYF	TGCAGTGCTAGTGGCGCCTACGAGCAGTACTTC
TRBJ1-1	TRBV19	few	TRBD1	CASTNRGLNTEAFF	TGTGCCAGTACCAACAGGGGCCTGAACACTGAAGCTTTCTTT
TRBJ2-5	TRBV12-1	NA	NA	CASSPGTRRQETQYF	TGTGCCAGCAGCCCGGGGACACGCCGTCAAGAGACCCAGTACTTC
TRBJ2-3	TRBV2	NA	TRBD2	CASSRRGGFSTDTQYF	TGTGCCAGCAGTCGGCGGGGGGGGTTCAGCACAGATACGCAGTATTTT
TRBJ2-1	TRBV7-2	NA	NA	CASSFDISSYNEQFF	TGTGCCAGCAGTTTTGACATTAGCTCCTACAATGAGCAGTTCTTC
TRBJ2-7	TRBV19	NA	NA	CASSYGEEQYF	TGTGCCAGTAGTTACGGAGAGGAGCAGTACTTC
TRBJ1-2	TRBV5-6	NA	TRBD1	CASRKTGGPGYTF	TGTGCCAGCAGAAAGACAGGGGGCCCTGGCTACACCTTC
TRBJ2-7	TRBV28	NA	NA	CASSLSSEQYF	TGTGCCAGCAGTTTATCTTCCGAGCAGTACTTC
TRBJ2-1	TRBV5-6	NA	NA	CASSLEVYNEQFF	TGTGCCAGCAGTCTGGAGGTTTACAATGAGCAGTTCTTC
TRBJ2-7	TRBV11-3	many	TRBD2	CASSLELAGGIMHEQYF	TGTGCCAGCAGCTTAGAACTAGCGGGGGGAATAATGCACGAGCAGTACTTC
TRBJ2-3	TRBV25-1	NA	NA	CASSAAEEGDTQYF	TGTGCCAGCAGTGCCGCGGAGGAGGGAGATACGCAGTATTTT
TRBJ1-5	TRBV19	NA	NA	CASSDPLQTSPRTDNLNQPQHF	TGTGCCAGTAGCGACCCCCTTCAAACCTCCCCCAGAACAGACAATCTCAATCAGCCCCAGCATTTT
TRBJ1-2	TRBV19	few	TRBD1	CASEQGAWYGYTF	TGTGCCAGCGAACAGGGGGCCTGGTATGGCTACACCTTC
TRBJ1-3	TRBV2	once	TRBD1	CASSEEGARGNTIYF	TGTGCCAGCAGTGAGGAGGGGGCGCGGGGAAACACCATATATTTT
TRBJ2-2	TRBV5-4	NA	NA	CASRYDRNTGELFF	TGTGCCAGCAGATATGACAGGAACACCGGGGAGCTGTTTTTT
TRBJ1-3	TRBV19	many	NA	CASPIGGNTIYF	TGTGCCAGCCCAATCGGTGGAAACACCATATATTTT
TRBJ2-1	TRBV19	NA	TRBD1	CASSSGTGGREQFF	TGTGCCAGTAGTTCCGGGACAGGGGGCCGTGAGCAGTTCTTC
TRBJ2-1	TRBV29-1	NA	NA	CSVEPPEGEQFF	TGCAGCGTTGAACCCCCCGAGGGTGAGCAGTTCTTC
TRBJ1-3	TRBV4-3	NA	TRBD1	CASSQYGQGGSGNTIYF	TGCGCCAGCAGCCAGTACGGACAGGGTGGCTCTGGAAACACCATATATTTT
TRBJ1-6	TRBV18	NA	NA	CASSPGLRVPFLSYNSPLHF	TGTGCCAGCTCACCAGGGCTGAGGGTCCCCTTTCTCTCCTATAATTCACCCCTCCACTTT
TRBJ2-7	TRBV23-1	few	NA	CASSQQDSYEQYF	TGCGCCAGCAGTCAACAGGACTCCTACGAGCAGTACTTC
TRBJ2-3	TRBV19	many	TRBD1	CASSASGTGGDTQYF	TGTGCCAGTAGTGCATCCGGGACAGGGGGCGATACGCAGTATTTT
TRBJ1-1	TRBV3-1/TRBV3-2	NA	NA	CASSQASRGYTEAFF	TGTGCCAGCAGCCAAGCTTCTAGGGGGTACACTGAAGCTTTCTTT
TRBJ2-5	TRBV27	NA	NA	CASRAYGEETQYF	TGTGCCAGCAGGGCCTACGGGGAAGAGACCCAGTACTTC
TRBJ1-2	TRBV6-5	NA	NA	CASSYEPLPRYYGYTF	TGTGCCAGCAGTTACGAACCGCTCCCGCGTTACTATGGCTACACCTTC
TRBJ1-4	TRBV5-3	NA	NA	CARRQLRGPFSEKLFF	TGTGCCAGAAGACAACTTCGGGGTCCCTTCTCTGAAAAACTGTTTTTT
TRBJ1-4	TRBV7-2	NA	NA	CASSRSQNEKLFF	TGTGCCAGCAGCCGGAGCCAAAATGAAAAACTGTTTTTT
TRBJ2-2	TRBV7-3	NA	TRBD2	CASSLTGLAGGSTGELFF	TGTGCCAGCAGCTTAACCGGTCTAGCGGGGGGAAGCACCGGGGAGCTGTTTTTT
TRBJ1-4	TRBV7-2	NA	TRBD1	CASSGDRGSEKLFF	TGTGCCAGCAGCGGGGACAGGGGATCTGAAAAACTGTTTTTT
TRBJ2-2	TRBV5-6	NA	NA	CASSLGTGYTGELFF	TGTGCCAGCAGCTTGGGAACAGGGTACACCGGGGAGCTGTTTTTT
TRBJ2-5	TRBV28	NA	TRBD2	CASSFTSGNQETQYF	TGTGCCAGCAGTTTCACTAGCGGAAATCAAGAGACCCAGTACTTC
TRBJ2-1	TRBV18	once	TRBD1	CASSPETGGGEQFF	TGTGCCAGCTCACCGGAGACAGGGGGGGGTGAGCAGTTCTTC
TRBJ1-2	TRBV5-1	NA	NA	CASSLSVTLGYGYTF	TGCGCCAGCAGCTTGTCGGTGACACTGGGCTATGGCTACACCTTC
TRBJ1-1	TRBV19	NA	NA	CASSPRRLRAFF	TGTGCCAGTAGTCCCCGGAGACTTAGGGCTTTCTTT
TRBJ1-2	TRBV7-9	once	NA	CASSSGRGRGFYGYTF	TGTGCCAGCAGCTCAGGGCGTGGCAGGGGATTTTATGGCTACACCTTC
TRBJ2-3	TRBV20-1	NA	NA	CSAAVTDTQYF	TGCAGTGCGGCCGTCACAGATACGCAGTATTTT
TRBJ2-7	TRBV6-6	NA	NA	CASSYSLAYEQYF	TGTGCCAGCAGTTACTCGCTAGCCTACGAGCAGTACTTC
TRBJ2-1	TRBV11-2	NA	TRBD2	CASSSTGTSGGSYNEQFF	TGTGCCAGCAGCTCCACCGGGACGAGCGGGGGTTCCTACAATGAGCAGTTCTTC
TRBJ1-5	TRBV12-5	NA	NA	CASAPDSPYNNQPQHF	TGTGCTAGTGCCCCGGACAGTCCCTATAACAATCAGCCCCAGCATTTT
TRBJ1-1	TRBV30	NA	NA	CAWNPGPMNTEAFF	TGTGCCTGGAACCCAGGTCCGATGAACACTGAAGCTTTCTTT
TRBJ2-7	TRBV5-4	NA	NA	CASSSGLALSYEQYF	TGTGCCAGCAGCTCCGGGCTAGCTTTATCCTACGAGCAGTACTTC